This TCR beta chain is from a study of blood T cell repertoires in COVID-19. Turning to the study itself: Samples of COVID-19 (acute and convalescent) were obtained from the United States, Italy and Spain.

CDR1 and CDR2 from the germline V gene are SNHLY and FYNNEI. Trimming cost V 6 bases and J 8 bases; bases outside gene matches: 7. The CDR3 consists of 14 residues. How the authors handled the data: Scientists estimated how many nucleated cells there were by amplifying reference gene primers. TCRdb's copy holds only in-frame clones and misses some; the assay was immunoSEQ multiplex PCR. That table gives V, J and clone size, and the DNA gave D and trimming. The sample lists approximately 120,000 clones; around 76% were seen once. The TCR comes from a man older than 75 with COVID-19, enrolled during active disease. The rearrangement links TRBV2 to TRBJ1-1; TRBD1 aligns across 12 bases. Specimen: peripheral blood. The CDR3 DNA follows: TGTGCCAGCAGGTGGGGACAGGGGGCTTCAGAAGCTTTCTTT. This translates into CASRWGQGASEAFF.